This TCR beta chain was recorded in a study of early T cells in non-severe SARS-CoV-2 infection. Trimming stripped 1 base from V and 4 bases from J, with 11 bases between. This CDR3 region has 15 residues. Germline values: CDR1 SEHNR, CDR2 FQNEAQ (reference sequence). MiXCR, run by TCRdb on the 5' RACE reads, gives a single entry per CDR3 protein. Here the sample spans roughly 63,000 distinct CDR3 sequences, under 15% being singletons. This clonotype has more than one count but fewer than ten. The V and J genes are TRBV7-9 and TRBJ2-1; D may be TRBD2 (5 bases). The TCR originated in an adult who was a healthcare worker with PCR-confirmed SARS-CoV-2 infection or an uninfected control (not recorded which). Sequenced input: whole blood. As DNA, the CDR3 is TGTGCCAGCAGCTTAGGAGACCGGGGATACAATGAGCAGTTCTTC. This translates into CASSLGDRGYNEQFF.